A selection of T cell receptor beta chains follows, all from one sample in a study of shared clonotypes between healthy human individuals. Only in-frame clones appear in the TCRdb table, and some are missing; sequencing was by immunoSEQ multiplex PCR. The repertoire consists of about 2,100,000 clones, with just over 90% occurring once and the leading ten covering more than 1.5%. Sequenced sample: naive CD8+ T cells from PBMCs. The source of these receptors is a man in his late teens or twenties in good health. Some clones in this sample may be carry-over from other donors' samples. CDR3s leave out the opening cysteine and the closing phenylalanine or tryptophan. Expanded clones get a size class; other rows say once, few or many, or leave the size out.

size	V	J	CDR3
.	TRBV27	TRBJ1-5	ASSLSSETYSNQPQH
.	TRBV27	TRBJ2-5	ASSPGQRTLQETQY
.	TRBV27	TRBJ1-2	ASRVLGGGNNYGYT
.	TRBV11-3	TRBJ1-1	ASSFGRHTEAF
.	TRBV5-6	TRBJ2-1	ASSPGNPYNEQF
.	TRBV27	TRBJ1-5	ASSPTGSNQPQH
.	TRBV5-1	TRBJ2-3	ASRLTGPGADTQY
.	TRBV9	TRBJ2-3	ASSVAPTRVAADTQY
.	TRBV5-1	TRBJ2-7	ASSPAPASGTYEQY
once	TRBV7-8	TRBJ2-5	ATNPTASGFQETQY
once	TRBV5-3	TRBJ2-7	ARRLDDEQY
once	TRBV7-9	TRBJ1-1	ASSLFRTDTEAF
.	TRBV6-5	TRBJ1-4	ASSYGYRTQNEKLF
.	TRBV7-8	TRBJ2-7	ASSLGGLAEYPYEQY
few	TRBV2	TRBJ2-1	ASSKGAHWANEQF
.	TRBV28	TRBJ2-1	ASSFSGTSYNEQF
.	TRBV18	TRBJ2-2	ASSPAPGELF
.	TRBV23-1	TRBJ2-3	ARPPNTQY
.	TRBV19	TRBJ2-1	ASSIGSYNEQF
few	TRBV7-2	TRBJ1-2	ASSSGGAYGYT
.	TRBV5-5	TRBJ2-4	ASSLEWDLIAKNIQY
.	TRBV9	TRBJ2-1	ASSGGRSYNEQF
.	TRBV27	TRBJ2-5	ASSFLPRRGHQETQY
.	TRBV14	TRBJ1-1	ASSRGQSNTEAF
few	TRBV4-2	TRBJ2-1	ASSQDSGTGRGEQF
once	TRBV19	TRBJ1-1	ASREGANFWTEAF
.	TRBV27	TRBJ2-1	ASRWGTGGNEQF
.	TRBV28	TRBJ1-1	ASSLRGQDAEAF
.	TRBV5-1	TRBJ2-5	ASSISRGREQY
.	TRBV29-1	TRBJ2-7	SVGTGGSYEQY
.	TRBV4-1	TRBJ2-1	ASSQESVRTSGYNEQF
few	TRBV4-2	TRBJ2-4	ASSQAGGVNIQY
.	TRBV2	TRBJ2-1	ASKARGTYNEQF
.	TRBV7-9	TRBJ2-7	ASSLGITHEQY
.	TRBV27	TRBJ2-7	ASSIRDSTYEQY
.	TRBV11-2	TRBJ2-5	ASRSQHTNRETQY
.	TRBV11-2	TRBJ1-5	ASSPTPIRPQH